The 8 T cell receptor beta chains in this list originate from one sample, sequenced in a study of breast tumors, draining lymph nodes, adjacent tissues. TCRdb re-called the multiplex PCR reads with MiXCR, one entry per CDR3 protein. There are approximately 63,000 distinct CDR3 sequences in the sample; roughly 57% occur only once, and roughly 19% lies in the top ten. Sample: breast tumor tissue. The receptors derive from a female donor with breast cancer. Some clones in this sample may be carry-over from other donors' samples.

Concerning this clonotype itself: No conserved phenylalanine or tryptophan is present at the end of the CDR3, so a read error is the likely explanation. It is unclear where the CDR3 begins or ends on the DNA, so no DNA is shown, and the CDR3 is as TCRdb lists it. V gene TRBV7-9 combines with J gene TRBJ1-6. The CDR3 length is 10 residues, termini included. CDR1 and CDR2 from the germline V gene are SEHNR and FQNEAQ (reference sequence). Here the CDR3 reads CASSSSSAHY.

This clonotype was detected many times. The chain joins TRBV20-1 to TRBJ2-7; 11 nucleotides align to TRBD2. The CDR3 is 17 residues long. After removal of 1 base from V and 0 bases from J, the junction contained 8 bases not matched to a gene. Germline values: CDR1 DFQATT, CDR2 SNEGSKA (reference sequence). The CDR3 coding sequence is TGCAGTGCTAGAGTTCCCGCTAGCGGGGGGTCCTCCTACGAGCAGTACTTC. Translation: CSARVPASGGSSYEQYF.

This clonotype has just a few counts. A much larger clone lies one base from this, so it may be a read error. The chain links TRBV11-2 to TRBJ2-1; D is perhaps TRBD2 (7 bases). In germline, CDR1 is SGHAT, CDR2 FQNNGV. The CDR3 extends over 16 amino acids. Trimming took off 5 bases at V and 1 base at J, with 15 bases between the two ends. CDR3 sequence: CASSRGGAASYNEQFF. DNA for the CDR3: TGTGCCAGCAGCCGAGGGGGGGCCGCTTCCTACAATGAGCAGTTCTTC.

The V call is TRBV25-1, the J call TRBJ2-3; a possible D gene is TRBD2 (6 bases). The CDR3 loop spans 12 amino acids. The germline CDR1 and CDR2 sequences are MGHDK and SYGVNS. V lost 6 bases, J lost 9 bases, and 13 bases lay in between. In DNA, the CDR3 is TGTGCCAGCAGCGCCCGGGAGTCAACGCAGTATTTT. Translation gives CASSARESTQYF. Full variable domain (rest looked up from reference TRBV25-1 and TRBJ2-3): EADIYQTPRYLVIGTGKKITLECSQTMGHDKMYWYQQDPGMELHLIHYSYGVNSTEKGDLSSESTVSRIRTEHFPLTLESARPSHTSQYLCASSARESTQYFGPGTRLTVL.

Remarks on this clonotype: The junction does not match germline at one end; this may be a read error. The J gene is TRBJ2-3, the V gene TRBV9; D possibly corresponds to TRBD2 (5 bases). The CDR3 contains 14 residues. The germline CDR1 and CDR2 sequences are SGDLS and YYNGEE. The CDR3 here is CASTPGRSTDTRSF. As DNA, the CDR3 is TGTGCCAGCACACCGGGGAGAAGCACAGATACGCGGTCCTTT.

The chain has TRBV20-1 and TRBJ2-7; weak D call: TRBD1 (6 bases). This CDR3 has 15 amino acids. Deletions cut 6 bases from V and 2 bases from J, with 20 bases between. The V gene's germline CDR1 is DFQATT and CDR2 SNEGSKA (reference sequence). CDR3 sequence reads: CSALGRGFSTYEQYF. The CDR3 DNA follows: TGCAGTGCACTAGGCAGGGGATTTAGCACCTACGAGCAGTACTTC.

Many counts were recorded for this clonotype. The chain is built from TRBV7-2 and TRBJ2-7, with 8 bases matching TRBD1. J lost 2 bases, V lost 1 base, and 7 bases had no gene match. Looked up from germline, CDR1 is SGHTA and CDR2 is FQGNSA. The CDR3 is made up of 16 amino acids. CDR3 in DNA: TGTGCCAGCAGCTTAGGGGTGGCAGGGGGCACCTACGAGCAGTACTTC. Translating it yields CASSLGVAGGTYEQYF.

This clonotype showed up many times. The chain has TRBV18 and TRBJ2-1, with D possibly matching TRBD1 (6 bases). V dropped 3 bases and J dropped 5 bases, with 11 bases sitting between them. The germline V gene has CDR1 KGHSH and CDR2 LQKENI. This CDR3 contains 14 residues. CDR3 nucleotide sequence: TGTGCCAGCTCACCCAAGACAGGAGACAATGAGCAGTTCTTC. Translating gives CASSPKTGDNEQFF. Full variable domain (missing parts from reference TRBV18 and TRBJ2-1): NAGVMQNPRHLVRRRGQEARLRCSPMKGHSHVYWYRQLPEEGLKFMVYLQKENIIDESGMPKERFSAEFPKEGPSILRIQQVVRGDSAAYFCASSPKTGDNEQFFGPGTRLTVL.